The 32 T cell receptor beta chains below come from one sample, sequenced in a study of T cell repertoires in cytomegalovirus infection (dated by TCRdb to the late 2010s). These receptors have no identified antigens. Sequencing relied on an Illumina HiSeq 1500. In-frame beta chains were kept once TCRdb had trimmed the public reads at Q25 with fastp and called clones with MiXCR. All rows with the same CDR3 protein become a single entry with the most common DNA and genes. The sample yields nearly 70,000 distinct CDR3 sequences; under 25% were counted once. Approximately 79% of the sample belongs to the ten largest clones. Sequencing was done on a sample of PBMCs, sequenced either directly or after in vitro stimulation (not recorded which). These receptors were obtained from a human donor in good health (CMV status not recorded). Some clones in this sample may be carry-over from other donors' samples.

The chain has TRBV28 and TRBJ1-5; D is unresolved. Germline V lookup: CDR1 MDHEN, CDR2 SYDVKM. The V and J ends lost 2 bases and 0 bases respectively, with 11 bases between them. The length of the CDR3 is 16 residues. CDR3 region: CASSLQDYYSNQPQHF. CDR3 nucleotides: TGTGCCAGCAGTTTACAGGATTATTATAGCAATCAGCCCCAGCATTTT.

Turning to this clonotype: At one of its ends the junction is not consistent with the germline gene, which may arise from a read error. V usage is TRBV7-9 and J usage is TRBJ2-7, with no clear D. This CDR3 is 12 amino acids long. CDR1 and CDR2 from the germline V gene are SEHNR and FQNEAQ (reference sequence). CDR3 DNA: TGTGCCAGCATCTTAAGGTCGTACGAGCAGTACTTC. This sequence encodes CASILRSYEQYF.

This clonotype was observed a few times. This chain links TRBV29-1 with TRBJ2-1, with a possible D match to TRBD2 (5 bases). Trimming cost V 4 bases and J 2 bases, with 9 bases left between them. Per the germline V gene, CDR1 is SQVTM and CDR2 is ANQGSEA. This CDR3 region has 13 residues. CDR3 region: CSVVRATYNEQFF. CDR3 sequence (DNA): TGCAGCGTTGTGCGGGCCACCTACAATGAGCAGTTCTTC.

This chain joins TRBV29-1 and TRBJ1-5; TRBD1 agrees at 8 bases. This CDR3 region has 17 residues. The J segment lost 3 bases and the V segment lost 7 bases, leaving 17 bases of the junction unmatched. Germline-derived CDR1 and CDR2 are SQVTM and ANQGSEA. In DNA form, the CDR3 reads TGCAGCGCCAGGATAGACAGGGGCAATATGAACAATCAGCCCCAGCATTTT. This translates into CSARIDRGNMNNQPQHF.

The V gene is TRBV2, the J gene TRBJ2-1; no firm D call. The germline CDR1 and CDR2 sequences are SNHLY and FYNNEI. Trimming pared 7 bases from V and 3 bases from J, leaving 10 bases between. The CDR3 runs to 13 residues. CDR3 residues: CASMVAVYNEQFF. The CDR3 nucleotides read TGTGCCAGCATGGTGGCAGTCTACAATGAGCAGTTCTTC.

This clonotype was seen at least ten times. The V gene is TRBV3-1, the J gene TRBJ1-3; no clear D gene. Deletions cut 4 bases from V and 0 bases from J, with 7 bases between. In germline, CDR1 is LGHDT, CDR2 YNNKEL (reference sequence). The CDR3 has 14 residues. The CDR3 reads CASSPQLSGNTIYF. The DNA of the CDR3 is TGTGCCAGCAGCCCTCAGCTCTCTGGAAACACCATATATTTT.

This clonotype was counted a few times. The chain couples TRBV7-2 to TRBJ1-1; TRBD1 is a possible D gene (6 bases). This CDR3 spans 13 amino acids. V was pared by 5 bases and J by 2 bases, with 9 bases between. Germline CDR1 and CDR2: SGHTA and FQGNSA. The CDR3 is CASSTQGNTEAFF. The DNA of the CDR3 is TGTGCCAGCAGCACACAGGGCAACACTGAAGCTTTCTTT.

The sample holds a few counts of this clonotype. This chain links TRBV29-1 with TRBJ2-1; D call uncertain. The germline V gene has CDR1 SQVTM and CDR2 ANQGSEA. Trimming removed 3 bases from V and 1 base from J, with 7 bases in between. The CDR3 length is 13 residues. The CDR3 here is CSVERLSYNEQFF. DNA for the CDR3: TGCAGCGTTGAGCGCCTATCCTACAATGAGCAGTTCTTC.

This chain uses TRBV20-1 with TRBJ2-7; D gene unclear. Trimming pared 1 base from V and 12 bases from J, leaving 13 bases between. Germline assignment: CDR1 DFQATT and CDR2 SNEGSKA (reference sequence). The CDR3 loop spans 11 amino acids. In DNA form, the CDR3 reads TGCAGTGCTAGAGGCCGACGCTCTTTGTACGTC. As protein: CSARGRRSLYV.

The chain uses TRBV6-5 and TRBJ2-3; D is undetermined. V lost 6 bases, J lost 1 base, and 17 bases lay in between. The CDR3 has 16 residues. Looked up from germline, CDR1 is MNHEY and CDR2 is SVGAGI. The DNA of the CDR3 is TGTGCCAGCAGACGAGACGGACGGCGCGGCACAGATACGCAGTATTTT. It yields the protein CASRRDGRRGTDTQYF.

About this clonotype itself: A much larger clone differs from this one at a single base, so this may be a read error. Given the absence of the conserved phenylalanine or tryptophan at the CDR3 end, a read error is likely. V gene TRBV7-2 combines with J gene TRBJ2-5; D is perhaps TRBD1 (5 bases). The CDR3 runs 16 residues. Per germline, CDR1 SGHTA and CDR2 FQGNSA. Trimming removed 1 base at V and 1 base at J, with 13 bases between. The CDR3 reads CASSLGLGHIQETQYS. The CDR3 coding sequence is TGTGCCAGCAGCTTAGGGCTCGGACACATCCAAGAGACCCAGTACTCC.

In this sample, this clonotype turned up a few times. This chain joins TRBV28 and TRBJ2-7; 9 bases match TRBD1. CDR1 is MDHEN, CDR2 SYDVKM, per germline. The CDR3 is made up of 15 amino acids. V trimming: 4 bases; J trimming: 4 bases; junction bases outside the gene matches: 8. The CDR3 nucleotides read TGTGCCAGCAGTTCTCCGGGACAGGGTGGTTACGAGCAGTACTTC. Amino acid sequence: CASSSPGQGGYEQYF.

The chain carries TRBV11-2 and TRBJ2-2; 7 bases match TRBD2. Germline V gene data show CDR1 as SGHAT and CDR2 as FQNNGV. The CDR3 loop spans 16 amino acids. Trimming at V came to 4 bases and at J to 7 bases, leaving 12 bases not matched to a gene. The chain's CDR3 is CASSSFTLAAGGELFF. The CDR3 DNA reads TGTGCCAGCAGCTCCTTTACTCTAGCGGCGGGCGGGGAGCTGTTTTTT. Using reference TRBV11-2 and TRBJ2-2 for the parts outside the CDR3, the full variable domain is EAGVAQSPRYKIIEKRQSVAFWCNPISGHATLYWYQQILGQGPKLLIQFQNNGVVDDSQLPKDRFSAERLKGVDSTLKIQPAKLEDSAVYLCASSSFTLAAGGELFFGEGSRLTVL.

The chain employs TRBV27 and TRBJ1-5; a possible D gene is TRBD1 (6 bases). Trimming removed 8 bases from V and 4 bases from J, with 15 bases in between. CDR1 and CDR2 (germline): MNHEY, SMNVEV (reference sequence). CDR3 length: 14 residues. The CDR3 loop is CASSRGAGNQPQHF. CDR3 nucleotides: TGTGCCAGCTCCCGGGGGGCGGGGAATCAGCCCCAGCATTTT.

This clonotype has only a few counts. V usage is TRBV7-2 and J usage is TRBJ2-5; 10 nucleotides align to TRBD2. The CDR3 sequence is 15 residues long. Germline lookup yields CDR1 SGHTA and CDR2 FQGNSA. The trim removed 5 bases at V and 2 bases at J, leaving 5 bases unmatched. CDR3 protein: CASSQLAGTQETQYF. DNA for the CDR3: TGTGCCAGCAGCCAACTAGCGGGGACTCAAGAGACCCAGTACTTC.

This clonotype was counted ten times or more. The gene calls are TRBV7-2 and TRBJ2-3, with 10 nucleotides matching TRBD1. The CDR3 is 15 residues long. J was trimmed by 0 bases and V by 5 bases; bases with no gene match: 2. The germline CDR1 and CDR2 sequences are SGHTA and FQGNSA. This CDR3 reads CASSRTGGSTDTQYF. In DNA form, the CDR3 reads TGTGCCAGCAGCCGGACAGGGGGGAGCACAGATACGCAGTATTTT. The full variable domain, completed using reference TRBV7-2 and TRBJ2-3, is GAGVSQSPSNKVTEKGKDVELRCDPISGHTALYWYRQSLGQGLEFLIYFQGNSAPDKSGLPSDRFSAERTGGSVSTLTIQRTQQEDSAVYLCASSRTGGSTDTQYFGPGTRLTVL.

The table lists this clonotype with many counts. J is TRBJ2-5 and V is TRBV7-2; TRBD2 aligns across 11 bases. The V segment lost 3 bases and the J segment 4 bases; nucleotides outside the gene matches: 13. The CDR3 is 18 amino acids. Germline CDR1 reads SGHTA; CDR2 reads FQGNSA. The CDR3 DNA is TGTGCCAGCAGCTTCGGGCTGGGAACTAGCGGGAGTGTAGAGACCCAGTACTTC. Translation: CASSFGLGTSGSVETQYF.

The rearrangement uses TRBV12-3 or TRBV12-4 and TRBJ1-6; no definite D call. V lost 5 bases to trimming and J lost 7 bases, with 9 bases between them. The CDR3 contains 13 residues. The CDR3 sequence: CASSLEQNSPLHF. As DNA, the CDR3 is TGTGCCAGCAGTCTCGAACAGAATTCACCCCTCCACTTT.

The chain carries TRBV5-6 and TRBJ1-1, with D hard to call. Looked up from germline, CDR1 is SGHDT and CDR2 is YYEEEE. Trimming took 0 bases from V and 8 from J, leaving 5 bases between them. There are 11 residues in the CDR3. The CDR3 here is CASSLEGEAFF. CDR3 sequence (DNA): TGTGCCAGCAGCTTGGAGGGCGAAGCTTTCTTT. The whole variable domain, filled in from reference TRBV5-6 and TRBJ1-1, reads DAGVTQSPTHLIKTRGQQVTLRCSPKSGHDTVSWYQQALGQGPQFIFQYYEEEERQRGNFPDRFSGHQFPNYSSELNVNALLLGDSALYLCASSLEGEAFFGQGTRLTVV.

The chain couples TRBV28 to TRBJ1-1; perhaps TRBD1 as D (6 bases). Germline V gene sequence: CDR1 MDHEN, CDR2 SYDVKM. The CDR3 is 13 amino acids. V dropped 6 bases and J dropped 9 bases, with 17 bases sitting between them. As DNA, the CDR3 is TGTGCCAGCAGCCCTGCCACGGGGGGCCAAGCTTTCTTT. Translated: CASSPATGGQAFF.

This clonotype was detected ten times or more. The rearrangement links TRBV12-3 or TRBV12-4 to TRBJ2-7; D is unresolved. Trimming pared 2 bases from V and 6 bases from J, leaving 11 bases between. The CDR3 runs 13 residues. CDR3 protein: CASSLRSFGEQYV. The CDR3 DNA sequence: TGTGCCAGCAGTTTAAGGTCTTTCGGCGAGCAGTACGTC.

V gene TRBV25-1 combines with J gene TRBJ1-6; TRBD1 is a possible D gene (6 bases). The V end was cut by 4 bases, the J end by 3 bases, with 13 bases between. The germline V gene encodes CDR1 MGHDK and CDR2 SYGVNS. The CDR3 loop spans 16 amino acids. CDR3 sequence reads: CASSVQGASYNSPLHF. In DNA, the CDR3 is TGTGCCAGCAGTGTACAGGGTGCAAGCTATAATTCACCCCTCCACTTT.

There are a few counts of this clonotype. The rearrangement links TRBV6-2 or TRBV6-3 to TRBJ2-1; 14 bases align to TRBD2. The CDR3 length is 16 residues. Germline V gives CDR1 MNHEY, CDR2 SVGEGT. Unmatched junction bases numbered 11, after V lost 4 bases and J lost 12 bases. CDR3 nucleotides: TGTGCCAGCAGTTCTTTCTCCGGGACTAGCGGGAGTTGGCAGTTCTTC. Its protein is CASSSFSGTSGSWQFF.

The V and J genes are TRBV25-1 and TRBJ1-5, with a possible D match to TRBD1 (6 bases). This CDR3 has 14 residues. The germline gives CDR1 MGHDK, CDR2 SYGVNS. Trimming shortened V by 4 bases and J by 7 bases, and 14 bases separated the two germline ends. The CDR3 region has the DNA TGTGCCAGCAGTGTCCAACAGGGAGTCCAGCCCCAGCATTTT. It encodes CASSVQQGVQPQHF.

This clonotype was observed many times. The V and J genes are TRBV7-6 and TRBJ2-3; weak D call: TRBD2 (6 bases). V lost 3 bases and J lost 4, with 14 bases in between. Germline CDR1 and CDR2: SGHVS and FNYEAQ. This CDR3 contains 15 residues. This CDR3 reads CASSFSAGNPDTQYF. DNA for the CDR3: TGTGCCAGCAGCTTCTCAGCGGGTAATCCAGATACGCAGTATTTT. Drawing the rest from reference TRBV7-6 and TRBJ2-3, the complete variable domain is GAGVSQSPRYKVTKRGQDVALRCDPISGHVSLYWYRQALGQGPEFLTYFNYEAQQDKSGLPNDRFSAERPEGSISTLTIQRTEQRDSAMYRCASSFSAGNPDTQYFGPGTRLTVL.

The sample holds many counts of this clonotype. CDR3 region: CASRTDRMNTEAFF. The CDR3 coding sequence is TGTGCCAGTAGAACCGACAGGATGAACACTGAAGCTTTCTTT. The V gene is TRBV19, the J gene TRBJ1-1; D is perhaps TRBD1 (6 bases). Trimming left V 6 bases short and J 0 bases short, with 11 bases between. This CDR3 comprises 14 residues. Germline CDR1 and CDR2: LNHDA and SQIVND (reference sequence).

This clonotype has at least ten counts. The chain has TRBV7-2 and TRBJ1-2; TRBD1 matches at 8 bases. Germline V lookup: CDR1 SGHTA, CDR2 FQGNSA. V was clipped by 6 bases and J by 5 bases; unmatched bases: 8. The CDR3 has 14 residues. CDR3 in amino acids: CASRWDRTSYGYTF. In nucleotides, the CDR3 is TGTGCCAGCAGGTGGGACAGGACATCTTATGGCTACACCTTC.

The CDR3 bases are TGTGCCAGCAGGTTAGGCGAGGCCTACGAGCAGTACGTC. Amino acid sequence: CASRLGEAYEQYV. The chain has TRBV7-2 and TRBJ2-7; D gene ambiguous. Per germline, CDR1 SGHTA and CDR2 FQGNSA. The CDR3 runs to 13 residues.

The V call is TRBV12-3 or TRBV12-4, the J call TRBJ1-4, with D maybe TRBD1 (6 bases). The V end lost 4 bases, the J end lost 8 bases, and 14 bases lay between the germline ends. CDR3 size: 14 residues. The DNA of the CDR3 is TGTGCCAGCAGTTCCGGGGGGGGGCGGGAAAAACTGTTTTTT. It is translated as CASSSGGGREKLFF.

In its sample, this clonotype was seen a few times. The V call is TRBV10-3, the J call TRBJ2-3; 10 nucleotides agree with TRBD2. Trimming took 4 bases from V and 1 from J; bases not matched to a gene: 2. Germline CDR1 reads ENHRY; CDR2 reads SYGVKD. The CDR3 sequence is 15 residues long. In DNA form, the CDR3 reads TGTGCCATCAGTGGGCTAGCGGGAGGCACAGATACGCAGTATTTT. Protein product: CAISGLAGGTDTQYF.

CDR3 sequence: CASSIPGLNTEAFF. The CDR3 bases are TGTGCCAGCAGCATACCTGGTCTAAACACTGAAGCTTTCTTT. The J gene is TRBJ1-1, the V gene TRBV7-2, with D unclear. The V gene lost 5 bases and the J gene lost 2 bases, with 12 bases spanning the gap. The CDR3 length is 14 residues. Germline V gives CDR1 SGHTA, CDR2 FQGNSA.

This clonotype occurred many times. The gene calls are TRBV5-5 and TRBJ2-1, with 8 bases lining up with TRBD2. Germline V gene lookup returns CDR1 SGHKS and CDR2 YYEKEE (reference sequence). The V gene end was trimmed by 4 bases and the J gene end by 0 bases; junction bases not matched to a gene: 15. This CDR3 region has 19 residues. The CDR3 DNA sequence: TGTGCCAGCAGCCCCCGGGAGGGGGGGCCGGGAAGCTCCTACAATGAGCAGTTCTTC. Amino acids: CASSPREGGPGSSYNEQFF.